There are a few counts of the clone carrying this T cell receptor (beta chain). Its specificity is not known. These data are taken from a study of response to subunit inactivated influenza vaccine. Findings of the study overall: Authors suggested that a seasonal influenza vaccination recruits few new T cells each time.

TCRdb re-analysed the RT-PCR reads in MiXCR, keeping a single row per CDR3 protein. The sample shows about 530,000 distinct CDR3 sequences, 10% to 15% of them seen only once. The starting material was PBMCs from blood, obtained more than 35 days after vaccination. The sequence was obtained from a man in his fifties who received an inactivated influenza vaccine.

CDR3 DNA sequence: TGCGCCAGCAGCTTGGCAGGCCCAAGGAATGAAAAACTGTTTTTT. Its translation: CASSLAGPRNEKLFF. The chain is built from TRBV5-1 and TRBJ1-4; D not resolved. Germline V lookup: CDR1 SGHRS, CDR2 YFSETQ. V gave up 0 bases and J gave up 5 bases, with 11 bases separating them. This CDR3 spans 15 amino acids.